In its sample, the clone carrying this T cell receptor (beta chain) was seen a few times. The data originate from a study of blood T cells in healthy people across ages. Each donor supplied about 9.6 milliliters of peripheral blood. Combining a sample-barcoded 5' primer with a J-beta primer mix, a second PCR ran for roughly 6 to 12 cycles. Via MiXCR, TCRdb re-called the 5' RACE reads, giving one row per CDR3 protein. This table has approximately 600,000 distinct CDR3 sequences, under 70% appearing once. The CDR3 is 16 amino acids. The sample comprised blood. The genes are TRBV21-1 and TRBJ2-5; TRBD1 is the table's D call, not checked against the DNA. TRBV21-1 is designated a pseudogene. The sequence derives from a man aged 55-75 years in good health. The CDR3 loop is CASSNFEDRGLETQYF. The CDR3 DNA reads TGTGCCAGCAGCAACTTCGAGGACAGGGGATTGGAGACCCAGTACTTC.